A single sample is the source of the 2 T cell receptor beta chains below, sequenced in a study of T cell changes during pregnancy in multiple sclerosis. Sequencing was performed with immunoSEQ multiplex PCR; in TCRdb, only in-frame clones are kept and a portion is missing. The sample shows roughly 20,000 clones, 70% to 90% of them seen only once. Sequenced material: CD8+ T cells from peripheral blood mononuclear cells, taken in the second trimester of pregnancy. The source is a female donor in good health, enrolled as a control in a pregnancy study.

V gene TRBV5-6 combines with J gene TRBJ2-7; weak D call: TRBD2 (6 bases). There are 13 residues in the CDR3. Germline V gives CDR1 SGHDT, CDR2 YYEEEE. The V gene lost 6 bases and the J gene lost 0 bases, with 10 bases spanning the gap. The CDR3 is CASNPGSSYEQYF. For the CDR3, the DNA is TGTGCCAGCAACCCCGGGAGCTCCTACGAGCAGTACTTC.

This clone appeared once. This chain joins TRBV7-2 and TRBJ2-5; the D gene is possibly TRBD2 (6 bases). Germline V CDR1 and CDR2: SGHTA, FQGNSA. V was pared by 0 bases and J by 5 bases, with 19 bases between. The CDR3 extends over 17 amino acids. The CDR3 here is CASSLAGARGASETQYF. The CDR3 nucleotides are TGTGCCAGCAGCTTAGCGGGAGCGCGGGGCGCGTCCGAGACCCAGTACTTC.